These T cell receptor beta chains were read from a single sample in a study of blood T cell repertoires in COVID-19. Repertoires were generated with immunoSEQ multiplex PCR, while TCRdb's copy carries only in-frame clones and drops some. Among about 200,000 clones listed, roughly 90% were seen once. Sample: PBMCs or T cells enriched from blood (not recorded which). The receptors come from a woman between 18 and 30 years old who had recovered from COVID-19. Both conserved end residues are part of each CDR3. A D gene is named only where the DNA matches it firmly. Where a row states a size, it is once, few, many or the class of an expanded clone; other rows omit it.

>-|TRBV5-4|TRBD2|TRBJ2-3
TGTGCCAGCAGCTCCAAGCGGGGGAGCACAGATACGCAGTATTTT
CASSSKRGSTDTQYF
>-|TRBV5-4|TRBD1|TRBJ2-5
TGTGCCAGCAGCTTGGTGGACAGGGCACAAGAGACCCAGTACTTC
CASSLVDRAQETQYF
>-|TRBV28|TRBD2|TRBJ2-2
TGTGCCAGCAACTCCCCCTCTAGCGGGGGGGGGCACGGGGAGCTGTTTTTT
CASNSPSSGGGHGELFF
>few|TRBV6-5|-|TRBJ1-2
TGTGCCAGCAGGGGGGCGGGCGGCTACACCTTC
CASRGAGGYTF
>-|TRBV7-9|TRBD1|TRBJ1-1
TGTGCCAGCAGCTCCCGACAGGGGATGAACACTGAAGCTTTCTTT
CASSSRQGMNTEAFF
>-|TRBV7-8|TRBD2|TRBJ2-1
TGTGCCAGCAGCTTAGCGCAGGCGGGGGGCTACAATGAGCAGTTCTTC
CASSLAQAGGYNEQFF
>-|TRBV28|-|TRBJ2-3
TGTGCCAGCAGTTTAACTGCGGGGAGACACACAGATACGCAGTATTTT
CASSLTAGRHTDTQYF
>-|TRBV2|-|TRBJ2-7
TGTGCCAGCACCAAAGGGGGGGGACCCGTCTACGAGCAGTACTTC
CASTKGGGPVYEQYF
>-|TRBV9|-|TRBJ1-5
TGTGCCAGCAGTGCGGGTTATGGTCAGCCCCAGCATTTT
CASSAGYGQPQHF
>-|TRBV11-3|-|TRBJ2-1
TGTGCCAGCAGCACCCGACAGACAACAATCACTGAGCAGTTCTTC
CASSTRQTTITEQFF
>-|TRBV5-1|-|TRBJ1-1
TGCGCCAGCAGCCTGGAGGACAGCATGAACACTGAAGCTTTCTTT
CASSLEDSMNTEAFF
>-|TRBV30|-|TRBJ1-4
TGTGCCTGGAGTGTACAGGTTGTTGAAAAACTGTTTTTT
CAWSVQVVEKLFF
>few|TRBV5-8|-|TRBJ2-5
TGTGCCAGCGCGCGGGGGCTGGCCCAGGAGACCCAGTACTTC
CASARGLAQETQYF
>-|TRBV12-3/TRBV12-4|-|TRBJ1-1
TGTGCCAGCAGTTTTCAGGGATCCACTGAAGCTTTCTTT
CASSFQGSTEAFF
>-|TRBV28|TRBD1|TRBJ2-2
TGTGCCAGCAGTTTTATGGGACAGACGGATCACACCGGGGAGCTGTTTTTT
CASSFMGQTDHTGELFF
>-|TRBV18|-|TRBJ1-1
TGTGCCAGCTCACCAGAGACCAGGGTCACTGAAGCTTTCTTT
CASSPETRVTEAFF
>-|TRBV19|TRBD1|TRBJ2-3
TGTGCCAGTATGGGACAGGGAACAGATACGCAGTATTTT
CASMGQGTDTQYF
>-|TRBV6-1|-|TRBJ2-5
TGTGCCAGCAGTGAAGGGGGGCTCCAAGAGACCCAGTACTTC
CASSEGGLQETQYF
>-|TRBV3-1/TRBV3-2|-|TRBJ2-2
TGTGCCAGCAGCCAAGGGGGGCGGAACGGGGAGCTGTTTTTT
CASSQGGRNGELFF
>-|TRBV6-5|TRBD1|TRBJ1-6
TGTGCCAGCAGTTTTCAGGGGGCCGGTAATTCACCCCTCCACTTT
CASSFQGAGNSPLHF
>-|TRBV5-1|TRBD1|TRBJ2-7
TGCGCCAGCAGCCCATCGGGACAGAATTCCCAACCCGACTTC
CASSPSGQNSQPDF